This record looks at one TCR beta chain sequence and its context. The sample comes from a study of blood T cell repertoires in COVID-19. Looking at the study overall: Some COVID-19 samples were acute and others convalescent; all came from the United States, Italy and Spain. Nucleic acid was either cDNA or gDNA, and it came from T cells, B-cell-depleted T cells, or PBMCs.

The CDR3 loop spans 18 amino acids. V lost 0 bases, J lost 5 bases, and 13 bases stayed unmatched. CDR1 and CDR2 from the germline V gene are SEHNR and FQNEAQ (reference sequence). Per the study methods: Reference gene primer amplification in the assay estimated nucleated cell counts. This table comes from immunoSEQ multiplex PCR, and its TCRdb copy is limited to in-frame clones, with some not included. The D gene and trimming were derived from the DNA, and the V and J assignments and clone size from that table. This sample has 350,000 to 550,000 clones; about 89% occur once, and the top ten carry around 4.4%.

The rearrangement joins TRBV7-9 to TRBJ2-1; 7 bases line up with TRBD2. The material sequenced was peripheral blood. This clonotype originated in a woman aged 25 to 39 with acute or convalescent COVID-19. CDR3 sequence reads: CASSLALIAGLGHNEQFF. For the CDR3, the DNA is TGTGCCAGCAGCTTAGCCCTAATAGCGGGCCTGGGACACAATGAGCAGTTCTTC.